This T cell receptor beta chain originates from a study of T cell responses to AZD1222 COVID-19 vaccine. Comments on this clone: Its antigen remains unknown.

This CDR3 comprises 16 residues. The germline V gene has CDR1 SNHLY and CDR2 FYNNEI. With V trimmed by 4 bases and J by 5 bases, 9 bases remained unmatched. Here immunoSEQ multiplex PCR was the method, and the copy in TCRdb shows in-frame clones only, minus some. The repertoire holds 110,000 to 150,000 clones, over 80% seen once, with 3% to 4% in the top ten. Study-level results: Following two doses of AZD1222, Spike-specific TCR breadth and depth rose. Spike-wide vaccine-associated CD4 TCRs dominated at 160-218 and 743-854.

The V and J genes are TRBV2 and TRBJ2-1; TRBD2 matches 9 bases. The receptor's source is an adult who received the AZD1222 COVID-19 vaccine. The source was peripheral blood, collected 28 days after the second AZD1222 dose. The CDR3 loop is CASSGPRLAANNEQFF. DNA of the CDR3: TGTGCCAGCAGTGGGCCGAGACTAGCGGCGAACAATGAGCAGTTCTTC.